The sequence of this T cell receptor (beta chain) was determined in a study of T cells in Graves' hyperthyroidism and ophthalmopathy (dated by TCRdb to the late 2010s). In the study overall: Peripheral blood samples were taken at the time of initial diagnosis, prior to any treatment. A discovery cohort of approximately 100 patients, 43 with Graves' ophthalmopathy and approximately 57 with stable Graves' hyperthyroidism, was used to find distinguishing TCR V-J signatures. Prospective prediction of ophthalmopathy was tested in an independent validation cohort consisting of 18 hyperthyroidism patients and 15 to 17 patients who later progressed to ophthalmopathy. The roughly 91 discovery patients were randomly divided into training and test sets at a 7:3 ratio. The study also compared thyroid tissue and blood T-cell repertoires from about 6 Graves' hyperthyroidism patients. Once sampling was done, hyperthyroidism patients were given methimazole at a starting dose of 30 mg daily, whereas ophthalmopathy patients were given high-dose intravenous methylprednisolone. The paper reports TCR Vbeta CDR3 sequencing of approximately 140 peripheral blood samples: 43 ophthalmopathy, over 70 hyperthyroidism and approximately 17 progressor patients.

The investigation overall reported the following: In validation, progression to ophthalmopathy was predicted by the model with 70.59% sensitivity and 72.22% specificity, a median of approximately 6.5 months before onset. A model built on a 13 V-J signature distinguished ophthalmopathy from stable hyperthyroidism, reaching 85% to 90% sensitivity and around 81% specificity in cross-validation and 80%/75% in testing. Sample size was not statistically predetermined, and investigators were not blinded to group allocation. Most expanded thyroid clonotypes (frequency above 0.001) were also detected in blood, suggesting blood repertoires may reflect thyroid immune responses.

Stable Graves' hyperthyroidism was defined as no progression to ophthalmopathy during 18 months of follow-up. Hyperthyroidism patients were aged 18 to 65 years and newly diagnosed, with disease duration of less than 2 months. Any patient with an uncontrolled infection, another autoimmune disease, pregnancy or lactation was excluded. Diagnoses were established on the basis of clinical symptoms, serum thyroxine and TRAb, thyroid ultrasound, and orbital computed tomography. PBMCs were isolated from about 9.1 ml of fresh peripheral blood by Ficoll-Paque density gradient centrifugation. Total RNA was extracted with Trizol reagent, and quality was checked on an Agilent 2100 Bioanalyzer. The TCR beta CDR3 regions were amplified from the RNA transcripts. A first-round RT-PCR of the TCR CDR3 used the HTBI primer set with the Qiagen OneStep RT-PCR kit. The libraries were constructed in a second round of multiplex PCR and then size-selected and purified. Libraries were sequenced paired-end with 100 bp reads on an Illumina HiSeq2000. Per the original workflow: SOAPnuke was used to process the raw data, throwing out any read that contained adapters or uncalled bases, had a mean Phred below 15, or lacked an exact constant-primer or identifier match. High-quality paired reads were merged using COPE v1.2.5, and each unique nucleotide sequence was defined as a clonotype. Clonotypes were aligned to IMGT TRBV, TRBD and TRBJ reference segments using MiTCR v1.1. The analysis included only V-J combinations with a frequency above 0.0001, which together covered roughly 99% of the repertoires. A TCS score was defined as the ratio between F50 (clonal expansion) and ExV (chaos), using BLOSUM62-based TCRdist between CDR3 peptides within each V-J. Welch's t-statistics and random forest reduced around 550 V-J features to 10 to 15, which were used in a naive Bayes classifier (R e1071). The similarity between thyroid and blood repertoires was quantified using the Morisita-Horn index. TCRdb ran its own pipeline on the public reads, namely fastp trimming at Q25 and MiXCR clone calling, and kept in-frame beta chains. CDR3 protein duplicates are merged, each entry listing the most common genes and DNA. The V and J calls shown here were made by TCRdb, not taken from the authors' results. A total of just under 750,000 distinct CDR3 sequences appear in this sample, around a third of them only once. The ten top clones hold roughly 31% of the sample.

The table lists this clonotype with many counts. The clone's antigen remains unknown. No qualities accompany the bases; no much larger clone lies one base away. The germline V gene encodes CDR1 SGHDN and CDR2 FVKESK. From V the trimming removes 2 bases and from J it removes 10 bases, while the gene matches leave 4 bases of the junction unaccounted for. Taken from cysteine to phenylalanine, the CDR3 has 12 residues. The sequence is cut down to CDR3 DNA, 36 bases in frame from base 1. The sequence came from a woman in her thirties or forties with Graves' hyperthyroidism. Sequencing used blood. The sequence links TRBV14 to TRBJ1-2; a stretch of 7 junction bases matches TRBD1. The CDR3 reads CASSQWDSSYTF. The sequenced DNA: TGTGCCAGCAGCCAATGGGACAGTTCCTACACCTTC.